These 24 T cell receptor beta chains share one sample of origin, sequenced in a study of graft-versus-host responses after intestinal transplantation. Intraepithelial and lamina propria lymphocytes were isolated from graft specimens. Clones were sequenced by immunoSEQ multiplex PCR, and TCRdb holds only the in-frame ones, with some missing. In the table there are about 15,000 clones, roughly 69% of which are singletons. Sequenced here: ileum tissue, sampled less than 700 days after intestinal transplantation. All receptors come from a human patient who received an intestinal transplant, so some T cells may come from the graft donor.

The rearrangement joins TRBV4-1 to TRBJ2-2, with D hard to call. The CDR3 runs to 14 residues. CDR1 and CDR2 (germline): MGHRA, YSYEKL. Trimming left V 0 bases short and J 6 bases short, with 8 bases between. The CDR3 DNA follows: TGCGCCAGCAGCCAAGATTCCGTTCCCGGGGAGCTGTTTTTT. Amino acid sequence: CASSQDSVPGELFF.

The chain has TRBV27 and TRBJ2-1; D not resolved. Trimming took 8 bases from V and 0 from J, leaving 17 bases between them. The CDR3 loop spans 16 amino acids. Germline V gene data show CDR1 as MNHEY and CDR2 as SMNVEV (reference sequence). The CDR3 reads CASPTRGSSSYNEQFF. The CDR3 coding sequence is TGTGCCAGCCCTACAAGAGGTTCTAGCTCCTACAATGAGCAGTTCTTC.

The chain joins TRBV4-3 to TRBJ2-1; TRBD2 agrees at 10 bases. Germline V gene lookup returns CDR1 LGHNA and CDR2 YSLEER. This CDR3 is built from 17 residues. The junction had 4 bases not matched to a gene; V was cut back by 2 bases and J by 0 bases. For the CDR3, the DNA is TGCGCCAGCAGCCAAAATAGCGGGGGGACCTCCTACAATGAGCAGTTCTTC. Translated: CASSQNSGGTSYNEQFF.

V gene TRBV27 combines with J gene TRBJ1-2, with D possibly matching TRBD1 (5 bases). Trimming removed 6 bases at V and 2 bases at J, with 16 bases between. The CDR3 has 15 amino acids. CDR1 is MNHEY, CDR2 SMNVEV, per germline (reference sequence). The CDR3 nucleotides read TGTGCCAGCAGGGTCGGGAGGACACTCAACTATGGCTACACCTTC. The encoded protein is CASRVGRTLNYGYTF.

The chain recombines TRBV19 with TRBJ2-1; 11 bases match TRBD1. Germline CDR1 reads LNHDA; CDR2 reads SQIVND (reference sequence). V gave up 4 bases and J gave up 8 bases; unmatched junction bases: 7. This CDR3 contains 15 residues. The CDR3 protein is CASSTRTGGMDEQFF. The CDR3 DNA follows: TGTGCCAGTAGTACCCGGACAGGGGGCATGGATGAGCAGTTCTTC.

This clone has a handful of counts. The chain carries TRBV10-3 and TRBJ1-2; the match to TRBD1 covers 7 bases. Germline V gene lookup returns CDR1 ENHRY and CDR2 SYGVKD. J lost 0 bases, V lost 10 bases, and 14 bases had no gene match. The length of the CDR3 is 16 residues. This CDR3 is CATRGTALPTNYGYTF. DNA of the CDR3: TGTGCCACCAGGGGGACAGCCCTACCTACTAACTATGGCTACACCTTC.

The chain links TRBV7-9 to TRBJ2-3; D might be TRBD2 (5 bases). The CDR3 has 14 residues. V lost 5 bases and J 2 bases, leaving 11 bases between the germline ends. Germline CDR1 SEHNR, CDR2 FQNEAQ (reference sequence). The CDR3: CASSLLDYTDTQYF. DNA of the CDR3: TGTGCCAGCAGCCTTTTAGACTACACAGATACGCAGTATTTT.

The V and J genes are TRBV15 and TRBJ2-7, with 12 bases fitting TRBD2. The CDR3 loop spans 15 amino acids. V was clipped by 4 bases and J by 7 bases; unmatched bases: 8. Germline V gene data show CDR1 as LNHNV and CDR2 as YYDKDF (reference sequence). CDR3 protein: CATSKSSGGAEEQYF. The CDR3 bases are TGTGCCACCAGCAAATCTAGCGGGGGGGCAGAAGAGCAGTACTTC. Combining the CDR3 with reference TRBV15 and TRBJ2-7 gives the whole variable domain DAMVIQNPRYQVTQFGKPVTLSCSQTLNHNVMYWYQQKSSQAPKLLFHYYDKDFNNEADTPDNFQSRRPNTSFCFLDIRSPGLGDTAMYLCATSKSSGGAEEQYFGPGTRLTVT.

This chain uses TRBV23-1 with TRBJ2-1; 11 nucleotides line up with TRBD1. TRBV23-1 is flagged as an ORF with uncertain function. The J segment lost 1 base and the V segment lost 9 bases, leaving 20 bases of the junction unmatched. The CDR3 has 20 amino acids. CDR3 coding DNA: TGCGCCAGACCATCCCCCGGGACAGGGGGACCCAGGGGGTCCTACAATGAGCAGTTCTTC. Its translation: CARPSPGTGGPRGSYNEQFF.

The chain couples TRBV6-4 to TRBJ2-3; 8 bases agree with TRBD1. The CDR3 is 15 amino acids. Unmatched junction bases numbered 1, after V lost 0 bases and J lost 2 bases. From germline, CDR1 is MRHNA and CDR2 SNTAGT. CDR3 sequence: CASSDSTGATDTQYF. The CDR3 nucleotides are TGTGCCAGCAGTGACTCGACAGGGGCCACAGATACGCAGTATTTT.

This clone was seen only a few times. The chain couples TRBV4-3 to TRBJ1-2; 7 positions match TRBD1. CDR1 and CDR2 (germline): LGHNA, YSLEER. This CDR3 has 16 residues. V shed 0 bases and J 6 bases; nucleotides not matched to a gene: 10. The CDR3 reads CASSQDYGDRENGYTF. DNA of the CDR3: TGCGCCAGCAGCCAAGATTACGGAGACAGGGAAAATGGCTACACCTTC.

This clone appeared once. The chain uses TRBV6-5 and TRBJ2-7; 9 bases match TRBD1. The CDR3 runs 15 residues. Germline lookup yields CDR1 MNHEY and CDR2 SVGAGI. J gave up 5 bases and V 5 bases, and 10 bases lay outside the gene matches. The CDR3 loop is CASSPKGTGIHEQYF. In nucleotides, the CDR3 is TGTGCCAGCAGTCCGAAGGGGACAGGGATCCACGAGCAGTACTTC.

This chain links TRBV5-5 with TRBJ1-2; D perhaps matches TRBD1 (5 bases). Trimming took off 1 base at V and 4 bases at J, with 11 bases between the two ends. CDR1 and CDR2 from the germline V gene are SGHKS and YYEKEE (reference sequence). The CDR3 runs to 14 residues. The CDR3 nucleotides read TGTGCCAGCAGCTTGTACAGCCAGGGCTATGGCTACACCTTC. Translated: CASSLYSQGYGYTF.

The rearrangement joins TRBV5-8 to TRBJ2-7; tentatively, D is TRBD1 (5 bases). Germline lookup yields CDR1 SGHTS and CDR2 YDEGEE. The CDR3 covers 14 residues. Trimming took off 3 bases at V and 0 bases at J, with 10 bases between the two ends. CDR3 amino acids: CASSSYRISYEQYF. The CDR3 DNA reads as TGTGCCAGCAGCTCCTACAGGATCTCCTACGAGCAGTACTTC.

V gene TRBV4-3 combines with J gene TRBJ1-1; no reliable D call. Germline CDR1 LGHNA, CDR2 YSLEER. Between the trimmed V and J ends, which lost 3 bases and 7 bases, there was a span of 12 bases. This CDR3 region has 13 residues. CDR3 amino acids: CASSQKTGIEAFF. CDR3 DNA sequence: TGCGCCAGCAGCCAGAAAACCGGGATTGAAGCTTTCTTT.

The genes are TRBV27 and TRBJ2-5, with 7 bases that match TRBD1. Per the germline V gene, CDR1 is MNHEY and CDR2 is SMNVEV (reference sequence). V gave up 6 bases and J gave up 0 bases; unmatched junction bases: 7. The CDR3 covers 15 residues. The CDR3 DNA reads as TGTGCCAGCAGACCCGGGACAGCGTACCAAGAGACCCAGTACTTC. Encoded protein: CASRPGTAYQETQYF.

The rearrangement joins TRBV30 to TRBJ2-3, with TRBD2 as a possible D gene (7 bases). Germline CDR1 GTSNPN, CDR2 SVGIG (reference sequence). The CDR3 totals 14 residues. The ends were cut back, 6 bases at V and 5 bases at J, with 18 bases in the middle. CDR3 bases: TGTGCCTGCCGACGGGGGGCCCCCATAGATACGCAGTATTTT. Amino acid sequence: CACRRGAPIDTQYF.

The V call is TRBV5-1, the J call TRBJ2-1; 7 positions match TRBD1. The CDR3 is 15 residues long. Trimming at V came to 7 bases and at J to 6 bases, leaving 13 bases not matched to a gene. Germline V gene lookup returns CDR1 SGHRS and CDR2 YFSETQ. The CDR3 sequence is CASGWGDRAGNEQFF. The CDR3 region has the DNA TGCGCCAGCGGGTGGGGCGACAGGGCTGGCAATGAGCAGTTCTTC.

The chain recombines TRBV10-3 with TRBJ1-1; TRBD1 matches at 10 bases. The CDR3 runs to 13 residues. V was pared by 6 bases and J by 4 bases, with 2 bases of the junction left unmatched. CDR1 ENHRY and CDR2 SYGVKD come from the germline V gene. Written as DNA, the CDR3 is TGTGCCATCAGGAGGACAGGGGGCACTGAAGCTTTCTTT. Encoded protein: CAIRRTGGTEAFF.

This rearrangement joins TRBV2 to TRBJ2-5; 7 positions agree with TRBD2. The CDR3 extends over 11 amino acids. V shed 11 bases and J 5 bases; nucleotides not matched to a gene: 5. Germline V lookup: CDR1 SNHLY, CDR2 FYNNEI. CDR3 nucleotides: TGTGCCCTATTGGGAGGGGAGACCCAGTACTTC. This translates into CALLGGETQYF.

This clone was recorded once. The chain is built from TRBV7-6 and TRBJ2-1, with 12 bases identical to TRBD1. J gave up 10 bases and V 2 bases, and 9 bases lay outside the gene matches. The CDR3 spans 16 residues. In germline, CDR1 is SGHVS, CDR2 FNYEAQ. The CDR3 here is CASSLMAGTGGREQFF. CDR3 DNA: TGTGCCAGCAGCTTAATGGCCGGGACAGGGGGCCGGGAGCAGTTCTTC.

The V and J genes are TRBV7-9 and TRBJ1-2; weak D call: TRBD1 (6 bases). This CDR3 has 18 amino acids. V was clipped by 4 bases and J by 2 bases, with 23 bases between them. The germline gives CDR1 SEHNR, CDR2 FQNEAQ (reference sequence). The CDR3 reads CASSSTELYRVKNYGYTF. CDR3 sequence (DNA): TGTGCCAGCAGCTCCACAGAACTTTACAGGGTCAAGAACTATGGCTACACCTTC.

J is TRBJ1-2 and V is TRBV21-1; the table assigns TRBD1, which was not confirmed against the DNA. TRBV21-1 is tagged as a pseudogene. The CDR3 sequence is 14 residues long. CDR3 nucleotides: TGTGCCAGCAGCAAAAGGGGACAGTCTTATGGCTACACCTTC. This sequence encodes CASSKRGQSYGYTF.

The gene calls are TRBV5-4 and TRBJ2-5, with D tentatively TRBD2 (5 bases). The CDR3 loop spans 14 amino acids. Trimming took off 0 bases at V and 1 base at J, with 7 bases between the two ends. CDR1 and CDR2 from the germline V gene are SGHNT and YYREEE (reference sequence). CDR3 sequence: CASSLGGSQETQYF. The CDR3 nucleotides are TGTGCCAGCAGCTTGGGAGGGAGCCAAGAGACCCAGTACTTC.